The 22 T cell receptor beta chains in this list originate from one sample, sequenced in a study of identical twins. In TCRdb, the 5' RACE reads were re-called with MiXCR into one record per CDR3 protein. The table includes 1.5 million or so distinct CDR3 sequences, roughly 35% detected once. The sequenced sample consisted of cord blood. Source of these receptors: a newborn girl in good health.

The V call is TRBV5-1, the J call TRBJ2-4; D unresolved. TRBJ2-7 matches the DNA end more closely, so the J call is doubtful. Germline assignment: CDR1 SGHRS and CDR2 YFSETQ. This CDR3 is built from 15 residues. In nucleotides, the CDR3 is TGCGCCAGCAGCTTGCACAGTCTCATAACCTACGAGCAGTACTTC. This translates into CASSLHSLITYEQYF.

This clonotype was seen many times. This chain joins TRBV4-2 and TRBJ2-7; D not certain. Germline CDR1 is LGHNA and CDR2 is YNFKEQ. Trimming removed 2 bases at V and 5 bases at J, with 10 bases between. This CDR3 comprises 13 residues. CDR3 residues: CASSQHSSDEQYF. CDR3 bases: TGTGCCAGCAGCCAACACTCCTCTGACGAGCAGTACTTC.

V is TRBV20-1 and J is TRBJ2-4, with TRBD2 identical over 7 bases. In germline, CDR1 is DFQATT, CDR2 SNEGSKA (reference sequence). The CDR3 covers 13 residues. With 6 bases clipped from V and 1 base from J, the junction kept 3 bases outside the gene matches. CDR3 sequence (DNA): TGCAGTGCAACTAGCGCGGCCAAAAACATTCAGTACTTC. This encodes CSATSAAKNIQYF.

The chain couples TRBV4-2 to TRBJ2-5, with 8 bases identical to TRBD2. This CDR3 contains 16 residues. The V and J ends lost 0 bases and 2 bases, in that order; junction bases with no gene match: 5. Per the germline V gene, CDR1 is LGHNA and CDR2 is YNFKEQ. CDR3 loop: CASSQDPTSGQETQYF. The DNA of the CDR3 is TGTGCCAGCAGCCAAGATCCCACTAGCGGTCAAGAGACCCAGTACTTC.

In this sample, this clonotype turned up a few times. This rearrangement joins TRBV12-3 or TRBV12-4 to TRBJ1-1; 7 bases match TRBD1. The CDR3 length is 14 residues. V trimming: 6 bases; J trimming: 5 bases; junction bases outside the gene matches: 9. CDR3 DNA sequence: TGTGCCAGCAGGGCAACCAGGGGGGAAACTGAAGCTTTCTTT. It encodes CASRATRGETEAFF.

This clonotype was counted a few times. The chain carries TRBV28 and TRBJ1-5; D uncertain. The CDR3 totals 16 residues. V was clipped by 7 bases and J by 1 base, with 17 bases between them. Germline V gene lookup returns CDR1 MDHEN and CDR2 SYDVKM. The CDR3 nucleotides read TGTGCCAGCAATCCCCGTCCGGGCCGGAGCAATCAGCCCCAGCATTTT. Protein sequence: CASNPRPGRSNQPQHF.

This clonotype was counted between two and nine times. The chain is built from TRBV20-1 and TRBJ2-1, with 9 bases that match TRBD2. The germline gives CDR1 DFQATT, CDR2 SNEGSKA (reference sequence). The ends lost 6 bases at V and 7 bases at J; junction bases unmatched: 10. This CDR3 is 14 amino acids long. The chain's CDR3 is CSAGGLAGKNEQFF. The CDR3 coding sequence is TGCAGTGCAGGGGGGCTAGCGGGAAAAAATGAGCAGTTCTTC.

This clonotype turned up a few times. The chain uses TRBV25-1 and TRBJ1-4; D unresolved. Germline-derived CDR1 and CDR2 are MGHDK and SYGVNS. The CDR3 sequence is 14 residues long. V shed 5 bases and J shed 0 bases, with 7 bases lying between them. The CDR3 loop reads CASSPTSTNEKLFF. CDR3 bases: TGTGCCAGCAGTCCCACTTCAACTAATGAAAAACTGTTTTTT.

The count of this clonotype is one. The chain recombines TRBV4-1 with TRBJ2-5; 8 nucleotides line up with TRBD2. CDR1 is MGHRA and CDR2 is YSYEKL in the germline V gene. J was trimmed by 5 bases and V by 2 bases; bases with no gene match: 7. The CDR3 sequence is 15 residues long. The CDR3 loop reads CASSQLDGGAETQYF. The DNA of the CDR3 is TGCGCCAGCAGCCAATTGGACGGGGGGGCCGAGACCCAGTACTTC.

V and J are TRBV5-1 and TRBJ2-3; no definite D call. V was trimmed by 0 bases and J by 2 bases, leaving 10 bases between them. The length of the CDR3 is 15 residues. Germline values: CDR1 SGHRS, CDR2 YFSETQ. Here the CDR3 reads CASSLVEVITDTQYF. The DNA of the CDR3 is TGCGCCAGCAGCTTGGTTGAGGTGATCACAGATACGCAGTATTTT.

CDR3 sequence reads: CSVMRWDTGDTEAFF. DNA for the CDR3: TGCAGCGTGATGCGTTGGGACACGGGCGACACTGAAGCTTTCTTT. The V and J genes are TRBV29-1 and TRBJ1-1; a possible D gene is TRBD1 (6 bases). This CDR3 is built from 15 residues. Germline loops: CDR1 SQVTM, CDR2 ANQGSEA. Trimming shortened V by 6 bases and J by 3 bases, and 20 bases separated the two germline ends. The full variable domain, its missing parts supplied by reference TRBV29-1 and TRBJ1-1, is SAVISQKPSRDICQRGTSLTIQCQVDSQVTMMFWYRQQPGQSLTLIATANQGSEATYESGFVIDKFPISRPNLTFSTLTVSNMSPEDSSIYLCSVMRWDTGDTEAFFGQGTRLTVV.

V and J are TRBV4-1 and TRBJ2-1; possible D gene TRBD2, 5 bases. The closer fit of TRBJ2-7 to the DNA end suggests the J call may be wrong. The CDR3 spans 17 residues. CDR1 is MGHRA, CDR2 YSYEKL, per germline. The chain's CDR3 is CASSQGVARSSYNEQYF. The CDR3 DNA is TGCGCCAGCAGCCAAGGCGTAGCGCGGAGCTCCTACAATGAGCAGTACTTC.

This clonotype was seen a handful of times. The V gene is TRBV6-5, the J gene TRBJ2-1; D not certain. Per the germline V gene, CDR1 is MNHEY and CDR2 is SVGAGI. This CDR3 region has 15 residues. Trimming pared 10 bases from V and 0 bases from J, leaving 16 bases between. For the CDR3, the DNA is TGTGCCACCACTCTAGGCGGACCCTCCTACAATGAGCAGTTCTTC. Translated: CATTLGGPSYNEQFF.

The sample holds a few counts of this clonotype. Compared with germline, one end of the junction differs, possibly owing to a read error. The chain combines TRBV14 with TRBJ2-5; tentatively, D is TRBD1 (6 bases). The CDR3 covers 16 residues. CDR1 is SGHDN, CDR2 FVKESK, per germline. The CDR3 nucleotides are TGTGCCAGCAGTCAAGGGATGGGACACCTACAAGAGACCCAGTACTTC. Its protein product is CASSQGMGHLQETQYF.

As concerns this clonotype: One end of the junction fails to match germline, which may point to a read error. The V gene is TRBV6-1, the J gene TRBJ2-5; possible D gene TRBD1, 6 bases. Looked up from germline, CDR1 is MNHNS and CDR2 is SASEGT. The CDR3 sequence is 12 residues long. The CDR3 DNA is TGTGCCAGCAATCCAGGGGAAGAGACCCGGTACTTC. Translated: CASNPGEETRYF.

CDR3 DNA: TGTGCCAGCAGTTATGGGACAGGGGGGAACATTCAGTACTTC. It codes for CASSYGTGGNIQYF. V usage is TRBV28 and J usage is TRBJ2-4; 11 bases are a match to TRBD1. There are 14 residues in the CDR3. Germline loops: CDR1 MDHEN, CDR2 SYDVKM. Losses at the gene ends were 4 bases for V and 7 bases for J; bases not matched to a gene: 3.

The V gene is TRBV28, the J gene TRBJ2-1; 8 nucleotides line up with TRBD1. Germline V gene data show CDR1 as MDHEN and CDR2 as SYDVKM. V lost 6 bases to trimming and J lost 7 bases; unmatched junction nucleotides: 8. The CDR3 runs 14 residues. CDR3: CASSAGTGFNEQFF. As DNA, the CDR3 is TGTGCCAGCAGCGCCGGGACAGGCTTTAATGAGCAGTTCTTC. Based on the CDR3 plus reference TRBV28 and TRBJ2-1, the full variable domain is DVKVTQSSRYLVKRTGEKVFLECVQDMDHENMFWYRQDPGLGLRLIYFSYDVKMKEKGDIPEGYSVSREKKERFSLILESASTNQTSMYLCASSAGTGFNEQFFGPGTRLTVL.

About this clonotype: Relative to the germline gene, one junction end is altered; a read error may explain this. The chain has TRBV12-3 or TRBV12-4 and TRBJ2-3, with 7 bases identical to TRBD2. The length of the CDR3 is 14 residues. CDR3 DNA: TGTGCCAGCAGTTTACCGGGAGGCACAGATGCGCAGTATTTT. This gives the protein CASSLPGGTDAQYF.

This sequence joins TRBV11-1 and TRBJ2-3, with D hard to call. The germline V gene encodes CDR1 SGHAT and CDR2 FQDESV (reference sequence). Between the trimmed V and J ends, which lost 1 base and 4 bases, there was a span of 15 bases. The CDR3 runs 16 residues. The CDR3 bases are TGTGCCAGCAGCTTAGTTTCTACCGGGTCCGCAGATACGCAGTATTTT. It translates to CASSLVSTGSADTQYF. The whole variable domain, filled in from reference TRBV11-1 and TRBJ2-3, reads EAEVAQSPRYKITEKSQAVAFWCDPISGHATLYWYRQILGQGPELLVQFQDESVVDDSQLPKDRFSAERLKGVDSTLKIQPAELGDSAMYLCASSLVSTGSADTQYFGPGTRLTVL.

This clonotype was detected a few times. CDR3 DNA: TGTGCCAGCAGCCTTAATCAGGGGGCGAACACCGGGGAGCTGTTTTTT. It codes for CASSLNQGANTGELFF. This chain links TRBV7-8 with TRBJ2-2; 7 bases fit TRBD1. With V trimmed by 5 bases and J by 0 bases, 6 bases remained unmatched. CDR1 is SGHVS, CDR2 FQNEAQ, per germline. This CDR3 contains 16 residues.

The chain employs TRBV28 and TRBJ1-2; D is undetermined. CDR3 length: 18 amino acids. The germline gives CDR1 MDHEN, CDR2 SYDVKM. The ends were cut back, 6 bases at V and 6 bases at J, with 29 bases in the middle. The CDR3 DNA is TGTGCCAGCAGGGCACGAGGGCCAAACGTGGGCGCAAGGAATGGCTACACCTTC. The encoded protein is CASRARGPNVGARNGYTF.

The chain joins TRBV20-1 to TRBJ2-5; D is ambiguous. Trimming took off 3 bases at V and 11 bases at J, with 13 bases between the two ends. From germline, CDR1 is DFQATT and CDR2 SNEGSKA (reference sequence). This CDR3 has 11 residues. The CDR3 region is CSARTALQQYF. CDR3 coding DNA: TGCAGTGCTAGGACGGCCTTACAGCAGTACTTC.